This T cell receptor (beta chain) was found in a study of shared clonotypes between healthy human individuals. Study-level points and caveats: As a rule, naive subsets had a larger estimated richness than memory subsets. There were few donors, and this limited the genetic and exposure-history diversity represented.

Libraries were prepared by immunoSEQ multiplex PCR; TCRdb keeps only in-frame clonotypes and omits some of them. The table includes about 1 million clones, 70% to 80% detected once. About this clone itself: Antigen unknown.

The V end lost 4 bases, the J end lost 3 bases, and 13 bases lay between the germline ends. Per germline, CDR1 SGHRS and CDR2 YFSETQ. This CDR3 is built from 15 residues. This TCR was sampled from a man aged 18-30 years in good health. Some clones in this sample may be carry-over from other donors' samples. This chain uses TRBV5-1 with TRBJ2-2; no firm D call. The source material was memory CD4+ T cells from PBMCs. Documented subset: CD45RA-negative fraction. In DNA form, the CDR3 reads TGCGCCAGCAGCCCTGCCCCTTCATACACCGGGGAGCTGTTTTTT. As protein: CASSPAPSYTGELFF.